These T cell receptor beta chains were read from a single sample in a study of persistence of HIV-infected CD4 T cells. The repertoire was sequenced with immunoSEQ multiplex PCR; TCRdb's copy has only in-frame clones and lacks some. The sample lists about 20,000 clones, around 78% seen once, with under 8% in the top ten. No antigens are known for them. The sequencing used CD4+ T cells sorted from PBMCs after roughly 19-hour stimulation, collected from a patient who received antiretroviral therapy. These receptors all stem from an adult man with HIV who was CMV-seropositive. Both conserved end residues are part of each CDR3. The order of the fields is J gene, clone size, D gene, V gene, CDR3 DNA, CDR3 protein. A D gene is named only where the DNA matches it firmly. Clone sizes are given selectively: once, few, many, or a class where the clone is expanded.

>TRBJ1-2|.|TRBD1|TRBV29-1
TGCAGCGTGGTGGACAGGACCTATGGCTACACCTTC
CSVVDRTYGYTF
>TRBJ1-1|.|.|TRBV18
TGTGCCAGCTCCCAACAGGGAAGTACTGAAGCTTTCTTT
CASSQQGSTEAFF
>TRBJ2-7|.|TRBD1|TRBV6-5
TGTGCCAGCAGTTTACAGGGGCGAAGGACCTACGAGCAGTACTTC
CASSLQGRRTYEQYF
>TRBJ2-5|.|TRBD1|TRBV25-1
TGTGCCACCGGGACAGGGGTGTCGAAGACCCAGTACTTC
CATGTGVSKTQYF
>TRBJ2-1|.|.|TRBV14
TGTGCCAGCAGCCAAGAACGGCGGTACAATGAGCAGTTCTTC
CASSQERRYNEQFF
>TRBJ1-5|.|.|TRBV2
TGTGCCAGCAGTGAGGGGAATGGGGATCAGCCCCAGCATTTT
CASSEGNGDQPQHF
>TRBJ1-5|.|.|TRBV4-1
TGCGCCAGCAGCCGACAGGCGAATCAGCCCCAGCATTTT
CASSRQANQPQHF
>TRBJ2-1|few|.|TRBV27
TGTGCCAGCACTGACAGCGTCAATCAGTATAAGCAGTTCTTC
CASTDSVNQYKQFF
>TRBJ1-1|.|TRBD1|TRBV5-5
TGTGCCAGCAGCTTGACGGGACAGACGATCGAAGCTTTCTTT
CASSLTGQTIEAFF
>TRBJ2-2|.|TRBD2|TRBV19
TGTGCCAGTAGTGCCAAGGCCCTAGCGGGGGCGAACACCGGGGAGCTGTTTTTT
CASSAKALAGANTGELFF
>TRBJ2-7|.|.|TRBV6-2/TRBV6-3
TGTGCCAGCAGTTCCACGGCCCAGAGCTCCTACGAGCAGTACTTC
CASSSTAQSSYEQYF
>TRBJ1-1|.|.|TRBV7-9
TGTGCCAGCAGCCCAAGAGGGGGTGTGAACACTGAAGCTTTCTTT
CASSPRGGVNTEAFF
>TRBJ2-7|once|TRBD1|TRBV24-1
TGTGCCACCAGTGATTCCGAGACAGGGGGTTCCTACGAGCAGTACTTC
CATSDSETGGSYEQYF
>TRBJ2-4|.|TRBD2|TRBV18
TGTGCCAGCTCACCAACGGGGGGGTTCCTAGCCAAAAACATTCAGTACTTC
CASSPTGGFLAKNIQYF
>TRBJ1-5|once|TRBD1|TRBV6-2/TRBV6-3
TGTGCCAGCAGTCGGACAGGGTTGAATCAGCCCCAGCATTTT
CASSRTGLNQPQHF
>TRBJ2-7|.|TRBD2|TRBV6-5
TGTGCCAGCAGTTCCCTAGCGGGGGCCTACGAGCAGTACTTC
CASSSLAGAYEQYF
>TRBJ1-5|.|.|TRBV2
TGTGCCAGCAGGGGGGAGAGAGTTAGCAATCAGCCCCAGCATTTT
CASRGERVSNQPQHF
>TRBJ1-6|once|.|TRBV28
TGTGCCAGCAGCCCCGGGGGGACCACCTCCTATAATTCACCCCTCCACTTT
CASSPGGTTSYNSPLHF
>TRBJ2-7|.|TRBD1|TRBV2
TGTGCCAGCAGTGCAACAGGGGGCAGATACGAGCAGTACTTC
CASSATGGRYEQYF
>TRBJ1-4|few|.|TRBV19
TGTGCCAGTAGGTCGTTCGGGACGGTTAATGAAAAACTGTTTTTT
CASRSFGTVNEKLFF
>TRBJ2-7|once|.|TRBV19
TGTGCCAGTAGTTCACAGGGCGGGTTCTACGAGCAGTACTTC
CASSSQGGFYEQYF
>TRBJ1-1|.|TRBD1|TRBV3-1/TRBV3-2
TGTGCCAGCAGCCAAGGAGGGGGCAACACTGAAGCTTTCTTT
CASSQGGGNTEAFF
>TRBJ2-6|.|TRBD1|TRBV2
TGTGCCAGCGTGACAGGGGGTATTAGCTCTGGGGCCAACGTCCTGACTTTC
CASVTGGISSGANVLTF
>TRBJ2-7|once|.|TRBV27
TGTGCCAGCGGTCAGGGGACCTACGAGCAGTACTTC
CASGQGTYEQYF
>TRBJ1-2|.|TRBD1|TRBV15
TGTGCCACCAGCAGTACACAGGGGGCTAGTTTTGGTGGCTACACCTTC
CATSSTQGASFGGYTF
>TRBJ2-1|.|.|TRBV9
TGTGCCAGCAGCGTAGGACCTTCGCCCTACAATGAGCAGTTCTTC
CASSVGPSPYNEQFF
>TRBJ1-1|.|TRBD1|TRBV19
TGTGCCAGTGGGGATTACGCACAGGGGGCATACACTGAAGCTTTCTTT
CASGDYAQGAYTEAFF
>TRBJ1-1|.|.|TRBV5-1
TGCGCCAGCAGAGCAGGGGTGAACACTGAAGCTTTCTTT
CASRAGVNTEAFF
>TRBJ1-1|.|TRBD1|TRBV3-1/TRBV3-2
TGTGCCAGCAAGGGAGGACAGGGGTTAGGGGAAGCTTTCTTT
CASKGGQGLGEAFF
>TRBJ2-1|.|TRBD1|TRBV5-1
TGCGCCAGCAGCTTGGCGGGACAGCTTAACAATGAGCAGTTCTTC
CASSLAGQLNNEQFF
>TRBJ2-1|.|.|TRBV2
TGTGCCAGCCCAGGGTCCTACAATGAGCAGTTCTTC
CASPGSYNEQFF
>TRBJ2-7|.|TRBD2|TRBV10-2
TGCGCCAGCACTCCTACTAGCGGCGGCTACGAGCAGTACTTC
CASTPTSGGYEQYF
>TRBJ1-2|.|TRBD1|TRBV5-1
TGCGCCAGCAGCTTGGCCGGGACAGCTTACTATGGCTACACCTTC
CASSLAGTAYYGYTF
>TRBJ1-1|.|TRBD1|TRBV29-1
TGCAGCGTTGAATGGGACAGGGGAGGCGAAGCTTTCTTT
CSVEWDRGGEAFF
>TRBJ1-1|.|TRBD1|TRBV19
TGTGCCAGTACCCCCCGGACAGGGGGCCGGACTGAAGCTTTCTTT
CASTPRTGGRTEAFF
>TRBJ1-2|.|.|TRBV12-3/TRBV12-4
TGTGCCAGCGTCCAGGGCAGTCACTATGGCTACACCTTC
CASVQGSHYGYTF
>TRBJ1-6|.|.|TRBV9
TGTGCCAGCAGCGTAGATATCGGGCCGAAGGGTAATTCACCCCTCCACTTT
CASSVDIGPKGNSPLHF
>TRBJ1-5|.|.|TRBV5-1
TGCGCCAGCAGCTTGGACGGCACCAATCAGCCCCAGCATTTT
CASSLDGTNQPQHF
>TRBJ2-7|.|.|TRBV18
TGTGCCAGCTCCCAGGGGCAGGGGAATTACGAGCAGTACTTC
CASSQGQGNYEQYF